The entry that follows covers one TCR beta chain sequence. This clonotype came up many times. It has no known antigen specificity. Base qualities were left out, and no much larger clone turns up one base away. The sample originates from a study of T cell repertoires in cytomegalovirus infection (dated by TCRdb to the late 2010s). Some background on the complete study: Donor HLA type was relevant to the analysis, as public TCR beta signatures indicated carriage of CMV infection together with the matching HLA type.

Here is what the overall study found, with its caveats: In both this cohort and an independent approximately 400-donor cohort, the cumulative frequency of public TCR beta family members distinguished carriers of CMV infection plus the relevant HLA type. The ex vivo response was dominated by HLA-C-restricted CMV-specific TCR beta clonotypes, which also provided the single most frequent clonotype in two of eight donors.

According to the germline V gene, CDR1 reads SGHTA and CDR2 reads FQGTGA. The CDR3 holds 15 amino acids from the cysteine to the phenylalanine. Of the read, only the CDR3 DNA is kept; its 45 bases are in frame from base 1. At the junction V is shortened by 5 bases and J by 2 bases; bases outside the gene matches: 5. Sequencing relied on an Illumina HiSeq 1500. Starting from the raw public reads, TCRdb applied fastp trimming at Q25, assembled clones with MiXCR and retained in-frame beta chains. For every CDR3 protein sequence, its rows merge into one entry that carries the most common genes and DNA. Within this sample are approximately 500,000 distinct CDR3 sequences, with about 17% of them counted one time only. The leading ten clones occupy about 24% of the sample.

This TCR was sampled from a human donor in good health (CMV status not recorded). Some clones in this sample may be carry-over from other donors' samples. The chain employs TRBV7-3 and TRBJ2-5, with TRBD2 matching 10 junction bases. Sequencing was performed on CD8+ T cells from PBMCs. The nucleotide sequence reads as follows: TGTGCCAGCAGCCCCGGGACTAGCGAACAAGAGACCCAGTACTTC. Translation gives CASSPGTSEQETQYF. The full variable domain, completed from the reference TRBV7-3 and TRBJ2-5 proteins outside the CDR3, reads GAGVSQTPSNKVTEKGKYVELRCDPISGHTALYWYRQSLGQGPEFLIYFQGTGAADDSGLPNDRFFAVRPEGSVSTLKIQRTERGDSAVYLCASSPGTSEQETQYFGPGTRLLVL.